This T cell receptor (beta chain) emerged from a study of shared clonotypes between healthy human individuals. Study-wide points: Researchers sampled only blood; tissue repertoires likely differ. Rarefaction exposed incomplete sorted-subset sequencing despite large depth.

Genomic DNA from each subset was divided evenly over several immunoSEQ plates. Some clones are missing from TCRdb's copy, which holds only in-frame ones; the method was immunoSEQ multiplex PCR. The sample consists of some 2.1 million clones, about 93% of them appearing once. As to this clone: Its antigen remains unknown.

As defined, naive CD8 cells were CD45RO-negative and positively selected for CCR7, with terminally differentiated effector memory CD45RA+ cells excluded. The specimen sequenced was naive CD8+ T cells from PBMCs. This TCR was recovered from a man aged 18-30 years in good health. Some clones in this sample may be carry-over from other donors' samples.

CDR3 in amino acids: CASSYSGRDQPQHF. The CDR3 nucleotides read TGTGCCAGCAGTTACTCCGGAAGGGATCAGCCCCAGCATTTT. The V call is TRBV6-5, the J call TRBJ1-5; D is unclear. In germline, CDR1 is MNHEY, CDR2 SVGAGI. This CDR3 region has 14 residues. Trimming took off 0 bases at V and 5 bases at J, with 8 bases between the two ends.